This entry describes one TCR beta chain. No antigen is known for it. The data are from a study of T cells in localized non-small cell lung cancer. This table comes from immunoSEQ multiplex PCR, and its TCRdb copy is limited to in-frame clones, with some not included. The sample has approximately 150,000 clones, roughly 90% seen once. This CDR3 region has 15 residues. From germline, CDR1 is SGHNT and CDR2 YENEEA. The V segment lost 5 bases and the J segment 4 bases; nucleotides outside the gene matches: 9. General study findings and limits: Uninvolved adjacent lung had more T cell clonality than any other tissue, topping tumor.

The J gene is TRBJ2-5, the V gene TRBV11-3, with TRBD1 identical over 8 bases. The source was peripheral blood, collected before any cancer treatment. This receptor was identified in a female donor older than 55 with stage I lung adenocarcinoma. CDR3 nucleotides: TGTGCCAGCAGCCGCAGGGGGCATTTAGGAGAGACCCAGTACTTC. Its translation: CASSRRGHLGETQYF.